The 12 T cell receptor beta chains listed next were all sequenced from one sample in a study of read filtering for tumor transcriptome and immune sequencing. This library used about 360 ng RNA and molecular barcoded adaptors spanning alpha/delta and beta/gamma chains. TCRdb re-derived calls from the reads in MiXCR, one entry per CDR3 protein. This table has 20,000 or so distinct CDR3 sequences, over 20% appearing once. Source material: a population of CD138-negative cells sorted from bone marrow. The receptor set was obtained from a donor at least 40 years old with multiple myeloma.

This chain uses TRBV19 with TRBJ2-6; D uncertain. The CDR3 totals 13 residues. The ends were cut back, 4 bases at V and 0 bases at J, with 1 base in the middle. The germline V gene encodes CDR1 LNHDA and CDR2 SQIVND (reference sequence). The CDR3 DNA reads TGTGCCAGTAGTACCTCTGGGGCCAACGTCCTGACTTTC. Residues: CASSTSGANVLTF.

The chain combines TRBV6-2 or TRBV6-3 with TRBJ2-1; D gene unclear. Looked up from germline, CDR1 is MNHEY and CDR2 is SVGEGT. Trimming took 4 bases from V and 4 from J, leaving 17 bases between them. The CDR3 is 16 residues long. CDR3 coding DNA: TGTGCCAGCAGTTGCTCCGGCTTAACCTCATACAATGAGCAGTTCTTC. It encodes CASSCSGLTSYNEQFF.

In regard to this clonotype: The conserved phenylalanine or tryptophan normally closing the CDR3 is absent here, so this likely arose from a read error. This chain joins TRBV12-3 or TRBV12-4 and TRBJ1-5, with D perhaps TRBD1 (6 bases). V was clipped by 8 bases and J by 3 bases, with 17 bases between them. The CDR3 spans 15 residues. CDR3 region: CASGKDSGPNQPQHL. As DNA, the CDR3 is TGTGCCAGCGGGAAGGACAGCGGGCCCAATCAGCCCCAGCATCTT.

This clonotype was seen a handful of times. The genes are TRBV7-2 and TRBJ1-2, with D uncertain. The V end lost 1 base, the J end lost 8 bases, and 14 bases lay between the germline ends. This CDR3 spans 14 amino acids. CDR1 and CDR2 (germline): SGHTA, FQGNSA. The CDR3 is CASSLGRALRGYTF. The CDR3 nucleotides are TGTGCCAGCAGCTTAGGCCGGGCTCTTAGAGGCTACACCTTC.

This clonotype was recorded many times. The chain combines TRBV15 with TRBJ2-2; TRBD1 aligns across 8 bases. Germline values: CDR1 LNHNV, CDR2 YYDKDF (reference sequence). J lost 6 bases, V lost 0 bases, and 12 bases had no gene match. The length of the CDR3 is 18 residues. The CDR3 is CATSREPGGLSRAGELFF. The DNA for the CDR3 is TGTGCCACCAGCAGAGAGCCAGGGGGCCTTAGTCGGGCCGGGGAGCTGTTTTTT. Looking up the rest from reference TRBV15 and TRBJ2-2 gives the full variable domain: DAMVIQNPRYQVTQFGKPVTLSCSQTLNHNVMYWYQQKSSQAPKLLFHYYDKDFNNEADTPDNFQSRRPNTSFCFLDIRSPGLGDTAMYLCATSREPGGLSRAGELFFGEGSRLTVL.

About this clonotype: This may arise from a read error, as a much more abundant clone is one base away. The CDR3 nucleotides are TGTGCCAGCAGTCCCTGGGGGACAGGCACAGATACGCAGTATTTT. This sequence encodes CASSPWGTGTDTQYF. V is TRBV6-2 or TRBV6-3 and J is TRBJ2-3; TRBD1 aligns across 7 bases. The CDR3 spans 15 residues. The germline CDR1 and CDR2 sequences are MNHEY and SVGEGT. Trimming took 5 bases from V and 1 from J; bases not matched to a gene: 6.

This clonotype appeared many times. This rearrangement joins TRBV15 to TRBJ2-3, with unresolved D. The CDR3 extends over 12 amino acids. Per germline, CDR1 LNHNV and CDR2 YYDKDF (reference sequence). V lost 4 bases to trimming and J lost 2 bases, with 4 bases between them. This CDR3 is CATSISTDTQYF. The CDR3 DNA sequence: TGTGCCACCAGCATCTCCACAGATACGCAGTATTTT. Full variable domain (outside the CDR3, taken from reference TRBV15 and TRBJ2-3): DAMVIQNPRYQVTQFGKPVTLSCSQTLNHNVMYWYQQKSSQAPKLLFHYYDKDFNNEADTPDNFQSRRPNTSFCFLDIRSPGLGDTAMYLCATSISTDTQYFGPGTRLTVL.

The chain has TRBV25-1 and TRBJ2-7; 10 bases align to TRBD1. Germline CDR1 reads MGHDK; CDR2 reads SYGVNS. Trimming at V came to 8 bases and at J to 3 bases, leaving 7 bases not matched to a gene. The CDR3 sequence is 14 residues long. CDR3 nucleotide sequence: TGTGCCAGCCAAGGGACAGGGGCCTACTACGAGCAGTACTTC. This gives the protein CASQGTGAYYEQYF.

The V call is TRBV5-4, the J call TRBJ2-3; 14 bases are a match to TRBD2. Germline V lookup: CDR1 SGHNT, CDR2 YYREEE (reference sequence). The CDR3 totals 16 residues. The junction had 3 bases not matched to a gene; V was cut back by 4 bases and J by 2 bases. CDR3 bases: TGTGCCAGCAGCCCGGGACTAGCGGGAGTCACAGATACGCAGTATTTT. It translates to CASSPGLAGVTDTQYF. Looking up the rest from reference TRBV5-4 and TRBJ2-3 gives the full variable domain: ETGVTQSPTHLIKTRGQQVTLRCSSQSGHNTVSWYQQALGQGPQFIFQYYREEENGRGNFPPRFSGLQFPNYSSELNVNALELDDSALYLCASSPGLAGVTDTQYFGPGTRLTVL.

This clonotype was counted at least ten times. V is TRBV19 and J is TRBJ2-7; D is unclear. The CDR3 is 14 amino acids. Germline loops: CDR1 LNHDA, CDR2 SQIVND (reference sequence). Deletions cut 7 bases from V and 3 bases from J, with 16 bases between. The CDR3 sequence is CASTQDLSRYEQYF. In DNA form, the CDR3 reads TGTGCCAGTACCCAGGACCTGAGCCGCTACGAGCAGTACTTC. The full variable domain, its missing parts supplied by reference TRBV19 and TRBJ2-7, is DGGITQSPKYLFRKEGQNVTLSCEQNLNHDAMYWYRQDPGQGLRLIYYSQIVNDFQKGDIAEGYSVSREKKESFPLTVTSAQKNPTAFYLCASTQDLSRYEQYFGPGTRLTVT.

This chain uses TRBV5-1 with TRBJ2-7; 13 nucleotides line up with TRBD2. CDR3 length: 18 amino acids. Germline V CDR1 and CDR2: SGHRS, YFSETQ. The V and J ends lost 4 bases and 2 bases, in that order; junction bases with no gene match: 12. The CDR3 region is CASSQRGGTSGVAYEQYF. The DNA for the CDR3 is TGCGCCAGCAGCCAACGTGGAGGGACTAGCGGGGTAGCCTACGAGCAGTACTTC.

This clonotype was detected a few times. The chain combines TRBV28 with TRBJ2-1; 8 positions agree with TRBD1. J was trimmed by 3 bases and V by 6 bases; bases with no gene match: 4. CDR3 length equals 14 residues. The germline gives CDR1 MDHEN, CDR2 SYDVKM. The CDR3 DNA follows: TGTGCCAGCAGGCGGACAGGGAACTACAATGAGCAGTTCTTC. Translation gives CASRRTGNYNEQFF. Full variable domain (remainder filled in from reference TRBV28 and TRBJ2-1): DVKVTQSSRYLVKRTGEKVFLECVQDMDHENMFWYRQDPGLGLRLIYFSYDVKMKEKGDIPEGYSVSREKKERFSLILESASTNQTSMYLCASRRTGNYNEQFFGPGTRLTVL.